This is a list of T cell receptor beta chains from one sample in a study of blood T cell repertoires in COVID-19. Using immunoSEQ multiplex PCR, the repertoire was profiled, and TCRdb retains in-frame clones only, with some absent. In the table there are 70,000 to 75,000 clones, roughly 82% of which are singletons. The sample taken for sequencing was peripheral blood. The receptor set was obtained from a woman aged 55-70 years with acute or convalescent COVID-19. Each CDR3 is given without its conserved first and last residue. Some rows have no size entry. The others give once, few or many, or a class for an expanded clone.

clone_size: NA
v_call: TRBV6-6
j_call: TRBJ1-1
cdr3_aa: ASSYQLTMNTEAF

clone_size: NA
v_call: TRBV29-1
j_call: TRBJ1-1
cdr3_aa: SSRGFSGNTEAF

clone_size: NA
v_call: TRBV12-3/TRBV12-4
j_call: TRBJ2-3
cdr3_aa: ASRQITDTQY

clone_size: NA
v_call: TRBV7-3
j_call: TRBJ1-1
cdr3_aa: ASSYLGGTEAF

clone_size: once
v_call: TRBV2
j_call: TRBJ1-1
cdr3_aa: ASRNTGHKNTEAF

clone_size: NA
v_call: TRBV11-2
j_call: TRBJ2-1
cdr3_aa: ASSLVVTASNEQF

clone_size: NA
v_call: TRBV10-2
j_call: TRBJ2-1
cdr3_aa: ASRPGGSYNEQF

clone_size: NA
v_call: TRBV18
j_call: TRBJ2-7
cdr3_aa: ASSPGRTYEQY

clone_size: NA
v_call: TRBV6-2/TRBV6-3
j_call: TRBJ1-5
cdr3_aa: ASSRGHGLAQH

clone_size: NA
v_call: TRBV27
j_call: TRBJ2-4
cdr3_aa: ASSLAGAKNIQY

clone_size: NA
v_call: TRBV5-4
j_call: TRBJ1-6
cdr3_aa: ASSLSSGTDNSPLH

clone_size: NA
v_call: TRBV5-1
j_call: TRBJ2-7
cdr3_aa: ASSSLLRDRGKTYEQY

clone_size: NA
v_call: TRBV20-1
j_call: TRBJ1-3
cdr3_aa: SASPWDRGLSGNTIY

clone_size: few
v_call: TRBV18
j_call: TRBJ1-2
cdr3_aa: ASSPDPVLSNYGYT

clone_size: NA
v_call: TRBV11-2
j_call: TRBJ1-3
cdr3_aa: ASSLGDRRYTGNTIY

clone_size: NA
v_call: TRBV30
j_call: TRBJ1-5
cdr3_aa: AWSVRDNQPQH

clone_size: NA
v_call: TRBV6-4
j_call: TRBJ2-7
cdr3_aa: ASSDPSRGRPYEQY

clone_size: NA
v_call: TRBV20-1
j_call: TRBJ2-2
cdr3_aa: SASQAGGAKGTGELF

clone_size: NA
v_call: TRBV30
j_call: TRBJ1-4
cdr3_aa: AFARGLTNEKLF

clone_size: NA
v_call: TRBV28
j_call: TRBJ1-5
cdr3_aa: ASSQDSNQPQH

clone_size: NA
v_call: TRBV28
j_call: TRBJ2-7
cdr3_aa: ASSILRQDYEQY

clone_size: NA
v_call: TRBV4-2
j_call: TRBJ1-4
cdr3_aa: ASSQDQGRQGEKLF

clone_size: NA
v_call: TRBV7-2
j_call: TRBJ2-7
cdr3_aa: ASSFRPIYEQY

clone_size: NA
v_call: TRBV28
j_call: TRBJ1-1
cdr3_aa: ASSSREGTEAF

clone_size: NA
v_call: TRBV2
j_call: TRBJ1-1
cdr3_aa: ASSVGRGITEAF

clone_size: NA
v_call: TRBV29-1
j_call: TRBJ1-4
cdr3_aa: SVVGTDNEKLF